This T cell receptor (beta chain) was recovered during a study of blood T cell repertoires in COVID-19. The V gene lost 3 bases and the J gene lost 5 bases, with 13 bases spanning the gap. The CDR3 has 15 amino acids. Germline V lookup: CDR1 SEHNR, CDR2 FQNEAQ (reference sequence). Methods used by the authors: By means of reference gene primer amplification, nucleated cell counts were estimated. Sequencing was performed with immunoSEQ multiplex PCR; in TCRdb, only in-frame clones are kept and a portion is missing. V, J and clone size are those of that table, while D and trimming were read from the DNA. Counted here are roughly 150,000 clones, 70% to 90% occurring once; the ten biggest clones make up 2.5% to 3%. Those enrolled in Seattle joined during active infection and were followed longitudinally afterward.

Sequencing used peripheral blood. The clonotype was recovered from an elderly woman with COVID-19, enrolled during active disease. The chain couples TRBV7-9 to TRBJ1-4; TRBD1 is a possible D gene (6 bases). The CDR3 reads CASSLGASPNEKLFF. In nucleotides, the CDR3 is TGTGCCAGCAGCTTGGGGGCCAGCCCAAATGAAAAACTGTTTTTT.